This TCR beta chain was documented in a study of blood T cell repertoires in COVID-19. Only one count was recorded for this clone. The data were produced by immunoSEQ multiplex PCR, yet TCRdb's version contains in-frame clones alone and is incomplete. The table lists approximately 140,000 clones, about 83% of them singletons. V gave up 0 bases and J gave up 7 bases, with 14 bases separating them. The CDR3 sequence is 15 residues long. The germline gives CDR1 SGHRS, CDR2 YFSETQ. V is TRBV5-1 and J is TRBJ2-1; no firm D call. Sequenced sample: PBMCs or T cells enriched from blood (not recorded which). The sequence derives from a woman aged 45 to 65 who had been exposed to COVID-19. The CDR3 coding sequence is TGCGCCAGCAGCTTGGCCGATCCAGCGAGGAATGAGCAGTTCTTC. Translated, it gives CASSLADPARNEQFF. The variable domain in full, completed from reference TRBV5-1 and TRBJ2-1, reads KAGVTQTPRYLIKTRGQQVTLSCSPISGHRSVSWYQQTPGQGLQFLFEYFSETQRNKGNFPGRFSGRQFSNSRSEMNVSTLELGDSALYLCASSLADPARNEQFFGPGTRLTVL.